This paragraph reports one TCR beta chain. The sample comes from a study of tumor-infiltrating lymphocytes in localized non-small cell lung cancer. Study overall: Each patient gave resected tumor and non-adjacent uninvolved lung tissue.

V lost 7 bases to trimming and J lost 4 bases, with 10 bases between them. The CDR3 is 12 residues long. CDR1 is MNHEY, CDR2 SVGAGI, per germline. Assay: immunoSEQ multiplex PCR; the TCRdb copy retains only in-frame clones and omits some. The top ten hold 13% to 15% of the sample, which has under 7,500 clones, over 65% seen once. The gene calls are TRBV6-5 and TRBJ1-2; D possibly corresponds to TRBD1 (6 bases). Source material: lung tumor tissue. The sequence was obtained from a human donor with non-small cell lung cancer. The CDR3 DNA follows: TGTGCCAGCACCGGGGGCGTCTATGGCTACACCTTC. Residues: CASTGGVYGYTF.